Listed here are 13 T cell receptor beta chains from one sample, sequenced in a study of blood T cell repertoires in COVID-19. Data came from immunoSEQ multiplex PCR; TCRdb stores just in-frame clones and leaves some out. The table includes around 300,000 clones, roughly 90% detected once. The source material was PBMCs or T cells enriched from blood (not recorded which). These receptors were collected from a woman aged 55-70 years who had recovered from COVID-19.

The chain carries TRBV5-1 and TRBJ1-6, with 7 bases lining up with TRBD1. The CDR3 has 15 residues. Germline V CDR1 and CDR2: SGHRS, YFSETQ. V was clipped by 3 bases and J by 8 bases; unmatched bases: 8. DNA of the CDR3: TGCGCCAGCAGCTCAGCAGGGGGGAACTATTCACCCCTCCACTTT. It codes for CASSSAGGNYSPLHF.

This sequence joins TRBV28 and TRBJ2-3; 7 nucleotides align to TRBD2. This CDR3 comprises 15 residues. Trimming took 6 bases from V and 4 from J; bases not matched to a gene: 10. Germline loops: CDR1 MDHEN, CDR2 SYDVKM. The CDR3 nucleotides are TGTGCCAGCAGCCATCAGCGGGATCCAGCAGATACGCAGTATTTT. Amino acid sequence: CASSHQRDPADTQYF.

The chain combines TRBV7-3 with TRBJ2-3; the match to TRBD1 covers 7 bases. With 3 bases clipped from V and 6 bases from J, the junction kept 3 bases outside the gene matches. CDR3 size: 13 residues. CDR1 is SGHTA and CDR2 is FQGTGA in the germline V gene. The CDR3 protein is CASSFRGGDTQYF. The CDR3 DNA is TGTGCCAGCAGCTTCAGAGGGGGCGATACGCAGTATTTT.

V is TRBV11-2 and J is TRBJ2-2; TRBD1 aligns across 10 bases. CDR1 and CDR2 from the germline V gene are SGHAT and FQNNGV. After removal of 5 bases from V and 6 bases from J, the junction contained 3 bases not matched to a gene. The CDR3 is 14 amino acids. For the CDR3, the DNA is TGTGCCAGCAGCCAGACAGGGGGCCCCGGGGAGCTGTTTTTT. As protein: CASSQTGGPGELFF.

V and J are TRBV6-4 and TRBJ1-2; a possible D gene is TRBD1 (5 bases). V lost 10 bases and J lost 1, with 16 bases in between. The CDR3 consists of 14 residues. In germline, CDR1 is MRHNA, CDR2 SNTAGT. CDR3 sequence (DNA): TGTGCCATCTTGTCCGACAGAGATAACTATGGCTACACCTTC. Protein: CAILSDRDNYGYTF.

The chain is built from TRBV5-4 and TRBJ1-1; D not certain. V was clipped by 2 bases and J by 4 bases, with 9 bases between them. The length of the CDR3 is 13 residues. Germline V lookup: CDR1 SGHNT, CDR2 YYREEE (reference sequence). This CDR3 reads CASSFADITEAFF. CDR3 nucleotide sequence: TGTGCCAGCAGCTTTGCGGATATCACTGAAGCTTTCTTT.

This rearrangement joins TRBV5-4 to TRBJ2-7; TRBD2 aligns across 11 bases. CDR3 length: 15 residues. CDR1 is SGHNT, CDR2 YYREEE, per germline (reference sequence). With V trimmed by 2 bases and J by 1 base, 2 bases remained unmatched. CDR3 nucleotide sequence: TGTGCCAGCAGCTTCGGGACTAGCGGATCCTACGAGCAGTACTTC. This sequence encodes CASSFGTSGSYEQYF.

CDR3 region: CTYRGRSGELFF. CDR3 in DNA: TGCACCTACAGGGGGCGGTCCGGGGAGCTGTTTTTT. This chain joins TRBV29-1 and TRBJ2-2; 9 bases agree with TRBD1. The CDR3 is made up of 12 amino acids. The germline gives CDR1 SQVTM, CDR2 ANQGSEA.

The chain joins TRBV6-6 to TRBJ1-5; D not certain. The CDR3 is 16 amino acids. V shed 2 bases and J shed 5 bases, with 16 bases lying between them. CDR1 is MNHNY, CDR2 SVGAGI, per germline (reference sequence). The CDR3 DNA is TGTGCCAGCAGTTACACGGTTGCGGAAGTGGATCAGCCCCAGCATTTT. Translation gives CASSYTVAEVDQPQHF.

The genes are TRBV3-1 (or the pseudogene TRBV3-2) and TRBJ1-1; TRBD1 matches 7 bases. The V segment lost 6 bases and the J segment 7 bases; nucleotides outside the gene matches: 11. This CDR3 contains 14 residues. CDR1 and CDR2 (germline): LGHDT, YNNKEL (reference sequence). The CDR3 is CASSSGQVPNEAFF. In nucleotides, the CDR3 is TGTGCCAGCAGTTCAGGACAGGTTCCTAATGAAGCTTTCTTT.

V gene TRBV27 combines with J gene TRBJ1-4; 9 nucleotides line up with TRBD1. This CDR3 contains 15 residues. The trim removed 2 bases at V and 5 bases at J, leaving 3 bases unmatched. CDR1 MNHEY and CDR2 SMNVEV come from the germline V gene (reference sequence). In DNA, the CDR3 is TGTGCCAGCAGTTTACTAACAGGGGGCAATGAAAAACTGTTTTTT. It specifies CASSLLTGGNEKLFF. The variable domain in full, with the rest retrieved from reference TRBV27 and TRBJ1-4, is EAQVTQNPRYLITVTGKKLTVTCSQNMNHEYMSWYRQDPGLGLRQIYYSMNVEVTDKGDVPEGYKVSRKEKRNFPLILESPSPNQTSLYFCASSLLTGGNEKLFFGSGTQLSVL.

In DNA form, the CDR3 reads TGTGCCAGCAGCCTATCGAGGGCTCCGGGTCAGCCCCAGCATTTT. It encodes CASSLSRAPGQPQHF. This chain joins TRBV7-9 and TRBJ1-5; no clear D gene. Trimming took 5 bases from V and 6 from J, leaving 17 bases between them. The germline V gene encodes CDR1 SEHNR and CDR2 FQNEAQ (reference sequence). The CDR3 covers 15 residues.

J is TRBJ2-1 and V is TRBV4-1, with TRBD2 as a possible D gene (5 bases). Germline CDR1 MGHRA, CDR2 YSYEKL. The CDR3 is 16 residues long. The V end lost 0 bases, the J end lost 6 bases, and 15 bases lay between the germline ends. The CDR3 DNA reads TGCGCCAGCAGCCAAGAGGCGGGCTCTCGACTCAATGAGCAGTTCTTC. Protein sequence: CASSQEAGSRLNEQFF.